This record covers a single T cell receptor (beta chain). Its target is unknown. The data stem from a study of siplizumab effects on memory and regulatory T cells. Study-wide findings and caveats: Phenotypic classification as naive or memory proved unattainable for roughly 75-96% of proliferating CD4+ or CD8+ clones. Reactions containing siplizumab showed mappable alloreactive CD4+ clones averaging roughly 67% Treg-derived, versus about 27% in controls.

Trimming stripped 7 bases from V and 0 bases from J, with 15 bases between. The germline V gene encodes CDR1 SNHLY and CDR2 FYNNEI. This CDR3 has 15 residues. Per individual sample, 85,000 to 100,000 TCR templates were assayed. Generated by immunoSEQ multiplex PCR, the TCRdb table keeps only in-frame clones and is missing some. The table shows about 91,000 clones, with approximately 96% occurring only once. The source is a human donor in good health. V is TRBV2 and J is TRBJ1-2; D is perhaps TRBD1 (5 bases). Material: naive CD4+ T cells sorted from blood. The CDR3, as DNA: TGTGCCAGCATGACAGACTATTTCTCTAACTATGGCTACACCTTC. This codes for CASMTDYFSNYGYTF. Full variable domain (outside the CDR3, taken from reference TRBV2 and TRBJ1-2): EPEVTQTPSHQVTQMGQEVILRCVPISNHLYFYWYRQILGQKVEFLVSFYNNEISEKSEIFDDQFSVERPDGSNFTLKIRSTKLEDSAMYFCASMTDYFSNYGYTFGSGTRLTVV.